One sample yielded the 22 T cell receptor beta chains listed below, sequenced in a study of cytomegalovirus exposure and HLA in healthy donors (dated by TCRdb to between 2016 and 2019). The library was produced with the immunoSEQ multiplex PCR assay. The multiplex PCR relied on a mix of 60 forward primers for TCR Vbeta segments and 13 reverse primers for TCR Jbeta segments. The clones in this table, taken by TCRdb from immuneACCESS, are in-frame only. Not every clone is retained; where verified, under half of the shortfall comes from an unresolved V gene, and the cause of the rest is unknown. This sample is represented by roughly 80,000 clones; around two thirds of them were singletons. The top ten clonotypes cover 6.9% of the sample. Sequenced material: PBMCs. The receptors come from a woman aged 50 to 60 in good health and CMV-seropositive.

This clone was counted between two and nine times. V gene TRBV29-1 combines with J gene TRBJ2-2, with D possibly being TRBD1 (6 bases). Per the germline V gene, CDR1 is SQVTM and CDR2 is ANQGSEA. Trimming stripped 7 bases from V and 8 bases from J, with 14 bases between. The CDR3 sequence is 12 residues long. CDR3 nucleotides: TGCAGCGGAGAGGGGACAAGAGGGGAGCTGTTTTTT. Its protein is CSGEGTRGELFF.

The rearrangement links TRBV5-1 to TRBJ2-3; 8 bases agree with TRBD2. Per germline, CDR1 SGHRS and CDR2 YFSETQ. V shed 4 bases, J shed 6 bases, and the junction held 7 bases outside the gene matches. The CDR3 is 14 amino acids. DNA for the CDR3: TGCGCCAGCAGCAACGGGGGGGCGGGGGATACGCAGTATTTT. It translates to CASSNGGAGDTQYF.

The chain has TRBV2 and TRBJ2-3; D gene uncertain. Germline CDR1 and CDR2: SNHLY and FYNNEI. Deletions cut 7 bases from V and 1 base from J, with 12 bases between. CDR3 size: 14 residues. The CDR3 is CASKTAQGTDTQYF. The CDR3 nucleotides read TGTGCCAGCAAAACTGCCCAAGGCACAGATACGCAGTATTTT.

The J gene is TRBJ2-7, the V gene TRBV7-6; D is possibly TRBD1 (5 bases). The CDR3 totals 15 residues. Trimming cost V 0 bases and J 0 bases, with 9 bases left between them. Germline CDR1 and CDR2: SGHVS and FNYEAQ. The CDR3 coding sequence is TGTGCCAGCAGCTTAGCAGGGCAGGGCTCCTACGAGCAGTACTTC. Translated: CASSLAGQGSYEQYF.

The chain is built from TRBV6-5 and TRBJ1-1; 7 positions agree with TRBD1. The germline CDR1 and CDR2 sequences are MNHEY and SVGAGI. The CDR3 has 15 amino acids. J lost 4 bases, V lost 6 bases, and 11 bases had no gene match. As DNA, the CDR3 is TGTGCCAGCAGGAGAGGACAGGTTATCGGCACTGAAGCTTTCTTT. The encoded protein is CASRRGQVIGTEAFF.

The rearrangement links TRBV18 to TRBJ2-1, with TRBD1 identical over 7 bases. CDR1 and CDR2 (germline): KGHSH, LQKENI. Trimming at V came to 6 bases and at J to 10 bases, leaving 6 bases not matched to a gene. The CDR3 is made up of 12 amino acids. In DNA form, the CDR3 reads TGTGCCAGCTCGGCAGACAGGGACGAGCAGTTCTTC. Translated, it gives CASSADRDEQFF.

This chain's CDR3 is CASSTVGGIQTQYF. In DNA, the CDR3 is TGTGCCAGCAGCACGGTCGGGGGGATTCAGACCCAGTACTTC. V usage is TRBV7-7 and J usage is TRBJ2-5, with TRBD2 matching over 7 bases. V trimming: 5 bases; J trimming: 6 bases; junction bases outside the gene matches: 9. Germline CDR1 is SSHAT and CDR2 is FNYEAQ (reference sequence). CDR3 length equals 14 residues.

The chain is built from TRBV6-5 and TRBJ1-3; D is uncertain. V shed 5 bases and J shed 0 bases, with 8 bases lying between them. The CDR3 loop spans 14 amino acids. CDR1 is MNHEY, CDR2 SVGAGI, per germline. The CDR3 loop is CASSRQDSGNTIYF. The CDR3, as DNA: TGTGCCAGCAGTCGACAAGACTCTGGAAACACCATATATTTT.

This clone was detected only once. The V gene is TRBV19, the J gene TRBJ2-5; D is unresolved. Germline CDR1 and CDR2: LNHDA and SQIVND (reference sequence). This CDR3 spans 12 amino acids. The V gene lost 4 bases and the J gene lost 5 bases, with 8 bases spanning the gap. CDR3 DNA sequence: TGTGCCAGTAGTAGTCCAGCGGAGACCCAGTACTTC. Its protein is CASSSPAETQYF. The variable domain in full, with the rest retrieved from reference TRBV19 and TRBJ2-5, is DGGITQSPKYLFRKEGQNVTLSCEQNLNHDAMYWYRQDPGQGLRLIYYSQIVNDFQKGDIAEGYSVSREKKESFPLTVTSAQKNPTAFYLCASSSPAETQYFGPGTRLLVL.

The J gene is TRBJ1-5, the V gene TRBV4-1; the D gene is possibly TRBD1 (6 bases). In germline, CDR1 is MGHRA, CDR2 YSYEKL. This CDR3 has 16 amino acids. V gave up 0 bases and J gave up 3 bases, with 12 bases separating them. CDR3 in amino acids: CASSQEGRQANQPQHF. The CDR3 DNA is TGCGCCAGCAGCCAAGAGGGACGACAGGCCAATCAGCCCCAGCATTTT.

The chain carries TRBV7-3 and TRBJ1-5; weak D call: TRBD1 (5 bases). Germline CDR1 reads SGHTA; CDR2 reads FQGTGA. V lost 2 bases, J lost 6 bases, and 8 bases lay in between. This CDR3 is 13 amino acids long. In DNA, the CDR3 is TGTGCCAGCAGCTTAGGCCAGGGTCAGCCCCAGCATTTT. Translation: CASSLGQGQPQHF. The full variable domain, in which reference TRBV7-3 and TRBJ1-5 provide the parts outside the CDR3, is GAGVSQTPSNKVTEKGKYVELRCDPISGHTALYWYRQSLGQGPEFLIYFQGTGAADDSGLPNDRFFAVRPEGSVSTLKIQRTERGDSAVYLCASSLGQGQPQHFGDGTRLSIL.

CDR3 nucleotides: TGTGCCAGCAGTGAAATTGGGGGCGTCACAGATACGCAGTATTTT. As protein: CASSEIGGVTDTQYF. The V call is TRBV6-4, the J call TRBJ2-3; TRBD1 might be the D (6 bases). The CDR3 length is 15 residues. V was clipped by 3 bases and J by 2 bases, with 12 bases between them. Germline-derived CDR1 and CDR2 are MRHNA and SNTAGT.

The gene calls are TRBV13 and TRBJ1-2; 8 nucleotides line up with TRBD1. This CDR3 comprises 13 residues. Trimming at V came to 4 bases and at J to 4 bases, leaving 2 bases not matched to a gene. Germline loops: CDR1 PRHDT, CDR2 FYEKMQ (reference sequence). CDR3 in amino acids: CASSSQGAYGYTF. CDR3 DNA sequence: TGTGCCAGCAGCTCCCAGGGGGCCTATGGCTACACCTTC.

This clone was seen a single time. This rearrangement joins TRBV19 to TRBJ1-2, with D unresolved. The CDR3 runs 14 residues. V lost 6 bases, J lost 0 bases, and 11 bases lay in between. Germline V lookup: CDR1 LNHDA, CDR2 SQIVND (reference sequence). In DNA form, the CDR3 reads TGTGCCAGTAGGCGCAGCCGGGCTAACTATGGCTACACCTTC. It translates to CASRRSRANYGYTF.

This clone has only a few counts. The chain links TRBV2 to TRBJ2-3, with TRBD2 identical over 10 bases. Per the germline V gene, CDR1 is SNHLY and CDR2 is FYNNEI. With 6 bases clipped from V and 1 base from J, the junction kept 13 bases outside the gene matches. This CDR3 region has 18 residues. The CDR3 DNA sequence: TGTGCCAGCAGCATAACTAGCGGGGAAGCCGGTGGCACAGATACGCAGTATTTT. Protein sequence: CASSITSGEAGGTDTQYF.

V and J are TRBV7-9 and TRBJ1-4; D is unclear. Germline V lookup: CDR1 SEHNR, CDR2 FQNEAQ (reference sequence). V dropped 1 base and J dropped 7 bases, with 13 bases sitting between them. The CDR3 consists of 15 residues. CDR3 sequence (DNA): TGTGCCAGCAGCTTAGTTTCCGATGAGGGTGAAAAACTGTTTTTT. This codes for CASSLVSDEGEKLFF.

V and J are TRBV7-2 and TRBJ1-6; possibly TRBD1 for D (6 bases). Germline loops: CDR1 SGHTA, CDR2 FQGNSA. The CDR3 sequence is 13 residues long. Trimming removed 2 bases at V and 12 bases at J, with 11 bases between. In DNA, the CDR3 is TGTGCCAGCAGCTTACTCATCAGGGGACCCCTCCACTTT. Translating gives CASSLLIRGPLHF.

This clone was seen a few times. V is TRBV30 and J is TRBJ2-5; maybe TRBD1 (6 bases). This CDR3 has 17 amino acids. Germline V CDR1 and CDR2: GTSNPN, SVGIG (reference sequence). V lost 0 bases and J lost 0, with 17 bases in between. CDR3 sequence: CAWSVIQGQLYQETQYF. In DNA form, the CDR3 reads TGTGCCTGGAGTGTAATACAGGGTCAGTTATACCAAGAGACCCAGTACTTC. The whole variable domain, remainder taken from reference TRBV30 and TRBJ2-5, is SQTIHQWPATLVQPVGSPLSLECTVEGTSNPNLYWYRQAAGRGLQLLFYSVGIGQISSEVPQNLSASRPQDRQFILSSKKLLLSDSGFYLCAWSVIQGQLYQETQYFGPGTRLLVL.

The chain employs TRBV18 and TRBJ1-1; maybe TRBD1 (5 bases). Deletions cut 4 bases from V and 4 bases from J, with 13 bases between. Germline values: CDR1 KGHSH, CDR2 LQKENI. The CDR3 is 14 amino acids. DNA of the CDR3: TGTGCCAGCTCACTCAGGGATGGTAGCACTGAAGCTTTCTTT. Protein sequence: CASSLRDGSTEAFF.

The J gene is TRBJ2-1, the V gene TRBV7-2; unclear D gene. The germline gives CDR1 SGHTA, CDR2 FQGNSA. This CDR3 region has 13 residues. Trimming stripped 5 bases from V and 5 bases from J, with 10 bases between. For the CDR3, the DNA is TGTGCCAGCAGCCAAGACAATAACAATGAGCAGTTCTTC. As protein: CASSQDNNNEQFF.

The gene calls are TRBV5-1 and TRBJ1-1, with 7 positions matching TRBD1. After removal of 4 bases from V and 1 base from J, the junction contained 7 bases not matched to a gene. The CDR3 is made up of 15 amino acids. Germline V gives CDR1 SGHRS, CDR2 YFSETQ. The CDR3 bases are TGCGCCAGCAGCAAGAACAGGGGCGAGAACACTGAAGCTTTCTTT. Residues: CASSKNRGENTEAFF.

V and J are TRBV7-2 and TRBJ2-5, with D perhaps matching TRBD2 (5 bases). Per the germline V gene, CDR1 is SGHTA and CDR2 is FQGNSA. This CDR3 contains 16 residues. The V end was cut by 5 bases, the J end by 7 bases, with 23 bases between. CDR3 region: CASSTGVKIGAGTQYF. The CDR3 coding sequence is TGTGCCAGCAGCACCGGGGTTAAGATCGGCGCGGGGACCCAGTACTTC.